This T cell receptor beta chain was retrieved from a study of type 1 and type 2 diabetes patients. Findings and caveats of the study: With limited T2D and control samples, some T1D-only expanded clones may not be T1D-specific.

The PCR template was genomic DNA. Amplification of the beta chain CDR3 used 30 forward and 13 reverse multiplex primers. TCRdb passed the multiplex PCR reads through MiXCR, listing each CDR3 protein once. The profile covers 250,000 to 300,000 distinct CDR3 sequences, with more than 45% appearing a single time and roughly an eighth taken by the ten largest. A word on this clonotype: Its antigen is as yet unknown.

The germline V gene has CDR1 SGHTA and CDR2 FQGNSA. Trimming left V 4 bases short and J 5 bases short, with 18 bases between. The CDR3 totals 16 residues. The receptor's source is a young man with type 2 diabetes. The chain has TRBV7-2 and TRBJ2-4, with a weak D call TRBD1 (6 bases). Sequenced material: peripheral blood mononuclear cells (PBMCs). This CDR3 is CASSSGPGQPENIQYF. Written as DNA, the CDR3 is TGTGCCAGCAGCTCGGGCCCCGGACAGCCGGAAAACATTCAGTACTTC.